This TCR beta chain was identified during a study of T cell repertoires in cytomegalovirus infection. As for the study in general: As its CMV epitopes, the study selected recently identified HLA-C-restricted and well-studied HLA-B-restricted targets. From public TCR beta signatures came an indication of both CMV infection and matching HLA type. Whole-study findings and limits: Cumulative frequency of public TCR beta families picked out carriers of CMV plus the relevant HLA.

CDR3 length: 11 residues. Germline CDR1 is MNHNS and CDR2 is SASEGT. Trimming removed 7 bases at V and 4 bases at J, with 7 bases between. Comment on this clonotype: Antigen specificity is unknown.

TCRdb analysed the reads with MiXCR anew, one entry per CDR3 protein. The sample shows tens of thousands of distinct CDR3 sequences, around half of them seen only once. V and J are TRBV6-1 and TRBJ1-1, with D perhaps matching TRBD1 (5 bases). The material was CD8+ T cells from cultured PBMCs, obtained from culture after CMV antigen stimulation. This receptor was identified in a human donor in good health (CMV status not recorded). Some clones in this sample may be carry-over from other donors' samples. CDR3 sequence reads: CASTGGTEAFF. CDR3 sequence (DNA): TGTGCCAGCACGGGGGGCACTGAAGCTTTCTTT.